Shown below are 8 T cell receptor beta chains from a single sample sequenced in a study of blood T cell repertoires in COVID-19. The data were produced by immunoSEQ multiplex PCR, yet TCRdb's version contains in-frame clones alone and is incomplete. The sample holds around 230,000 clones, 87% seen once. The specimen sequenced was PBMCs or T cells enriched from blood (not recorded which). The receptors shown here come from a man in his late teens or twenties with acute COVID-19.

The V call is TRBV29-1, the J call TRBJ2-5, with 7 bases identical to TRBD1. The J segment lost 5 bases and the V segment lost 6 bases, leaving 9 bases of the junction unmatched. This CDR3 is 13 amino acids long. Looked up from germline, CDR1 is SQVTM and CDR2 is ANQGSEA. CDR3 nucleotide sequence: TGCAGCGTCAACAAACAGGGGATGGAGACCCAGTACTTC. It codes for CSVNKQGMETQYF. Full variable domain (outside the CDR3, taken from reference TRBV29-1 and TRBJ2-5): SAVISQKPSRDICQRGTSLTIQCQVDSQVTMMFWYRQQPGQSLTLIATANQGSEATYESGFVIDKFPISRPNLTFSTLTVSNMSPEDSSIYLCSVNKQGMETQYFGPGTRLLVL.

The rearrangement links TRBV5-4 to TRBJ1-1; 7 nucleotides agree with TRBD1. This CDR3 contains 14 residues. V gave up 6 bases and J gave up 1 base; unmatched junction bases: 6. Germline loops: CDR1 SGHNT, CDR2 YYREEE (reference sequence). This CDR3 is CASTKTGPNTEAFF. DNA of the CDR3: TGTGCCAGCACCAAGACAGGGCCGAACACTGAAGCTTTCTTT.

The chain links TRBV7-8 to TRBJ1-2; maybe TRBD1 (5 bases). Germline lookup yields CDR1 SGHVS and CDR2 FQNEAQ. There are 15 residues in the CDR3. V was shortened by 2 bases and J by 1 base, with 11 bases between the two germline ends. CDR3 protein: CASSLSGSGNYGYTF. The CDR3 bases are TGTGCCAGCAGCTTATCAGGGTCCGGTAACTATGGCTACACCTTC.

The rearrangement joins TRBV12-5 to TRBJ1-2; D gene unclear. The V gene lost 6 bases and the J gene lost 8 bases, with 16 bases spanning the gap. The CDR3 sequence is 13 residues long. Germline assignment: CDR1 LGHNT and CDR2 FRNRAP. CDR3 DNA: TGTGCTAGTGGATCGGGAGGATTCGAGGGCTACACCTTC. It codes for CASGSGGFEGYTF. The full variable domain, completed using reference TRBV12-5 and TRBJ1-2, is DARVTQTPRHKVTEMGQEVTMRCQPILGHNTVFWYRQTMMQGLELLAYFRNRAPLDDSGMPKDRFSAEMPDATLATLKIQPSEPRDSAVYFCASGSGGFEGYTFGSGTRLTVV.

This clone was counted a single time. The chain is built from TRBV7-9 and TRBJ2-1; 9 nucleotides line up with TRBD2. CDR1 is SEHNR and CDR2 is FQNEAQ in the germline V gene (reference sequence). Trimming cost V 6 bases and J 9 bases; bases outside gene matches: 21. The CDR3 has 18 amino acids. CDR3 residues: CASRVRGSQREERGEQFF. CDR3 in DNA: TGTGCCAGCAGGGTTCGGGGGAGCCAGCGGGAGGAACGAGGTGAGCAGTTCTTC.

The V gene is TRBV7-8, the J gene TRBJ1-5, with 8 bases fitting TRBD1. The CDR3 extends over 16 amino acids. Per germline, CDR1 SGHVS and CDR2 FQNEAQ. J lost 5 bases, V lost 5 bases, and 11 bases had no gene match. CDR3 protein: CASSGRTGQIYQPQHF. The CDR3 DNA sequence: TGTGCCAGCAGCGGAAGGACAGGGCAAATCTATCAGCCCCAGCATTTT.

The chain couples TRBV19 to TRBJ2-6, with D possibly being TRBD1 (6 bases). CDR1 is LNHDA, CDR2 SQIVND, per germline (reference sequence). V dropped 11 bases and J dropped 1 base, with 18 bases sitting between them. The CDR3 totals 16 residues. CDR3 residues: CAATGSPGSGANVLTF. The CDR3 nucleotides are TGTGCCGCAACAGGGTCCCCAGGATCTGGGGCCAACGTCCTGACTTTC.

J is TRBJ2-7 and V is TRBV4-1; 7 positions agree with TRBD1. V gave up 1 base and J gave up 3 bases; unmatched junction bases: 9. The CDR3 length is 16 residues. Germline loops: CDR1 MGHRA, CDR2 YSYEKL. The CDR3 loop is CASSQGGGRKSYEQYF. The CDR3 DNA sequence: TGCGCCAGCAGCCAAGGAGGGGGCAGGAAAAGCTACGAGCAGTACTTC.